The 8 T cell receptor beta chains below come from one sample, sequenced in a study of blood T cell repertoires in COVID-19. Generated by immunoSEQ multiplex PCR, the TCRdb table keeps only in-frame clones and is missing some. The table records about 430,000 clones, roughly 84% of them present only once. Sequencing was carried out using PBMCs or T cells enriched from blood (not recorded which). The source is a woman in her late teens or twenties who had been exposed to COVID-19.

This clone has just one count. The rearrangement joins TRBV7-9 to TRBJ1-6, with D uncertain. In germline, CDR1 is SEHNR, CDR2 FQNEAQ (reference sequence). The CDR3 consists of 14 residues. Trimming removed 2 bases from V and 8 bases from J, with 10 bases in between. The CDR3 DNA sequence: TGTGCCAGCAGCTTAATACTTAACGATTCACCCCTCCACTTT. It codes for CASSLILNDSPLHF.

The genes are TRBV4-1 and TRBJ2-7, with 10 bases that match TRBD1. Germline V lookup: CDR1 MGHRA, CDR2 YSYEKL. The CDR3 sequence is 15 residues long. V shed 4 bases and J 7 bases; nucleotides not matched to a gene: 10. CDR3 sequence reads: CASSLPGTGEREQYF. The CDR3 nucleotides are TGCGCCAGCAGCCTCCCCGGGACAGGGGAACGGGAGCAGTACTTC.

V is TRBV11-2 and J is TRBJ2-7; unclear D gene. The CDR3 length is 13 residues. Germline CDR1 SGHAT, CDR2 FQNNGV. V lost 0 bases and J 4 bases, leaving 7 bases between the germline ends. CDR3: CASSLEGAYEQYF. The CDR3 region has the DNA TGTGCCAGCAGCTTAGAGGGCGCATACGAGCAGTACTTC.

This clone has only one observation. This chain uses TRBV7-3 with TRBJ2-1; the match to TRBD2 covers 10 bases. V lost 0 bases to trimming and J lost 4 bases; unmatched junction nucleotides: 12. In germline, CDR1 is SGHTA, CDR2 FQGTGA. The CDR3 is 19 amino acids. DNA for the CDR3: TGTGCCAGCAGCTTAACAGGGGCTAGCGGGGGCGCTAGTTACAATGAGCAGTTCTTC. Amino acids: CASSLTGASGGASYNEQFF.

The chain carries TRBV7-9 and TRBJ1-2; 7 bases align to TRBD1. This CDR3 has 18 amino acids. Germline V gene sequence: CDR1 SEHNR, CDR2 FQNEAQ (reference sequence). J gave up 0 bases and V 5 bases, and 15 bases lay outside the gene matches. CDR3 protein: CASSPTRDSGPANYGYTF. In nucleotides, the CDR3 is TGTGCCAGCAGCCCGACCCGGGACAGCGGCCCCGCTAACTATGGCTACACCTTC.

The CDR3 spells CASSLYGEDGYTF. In nucleotides, the CDR3 is TGTGCCAGCTCATTATACGGGGAGGATGGCTACACCTTC. The J gene is TRBJ1-2, the V gene TRBV18; no clear D. Trimming took 5 bases from V and 6 from J, leaving 13 bases between them. Germline CDR1 is KGHSH and CDR2 is LQKENI. The CDR3 spans 13 residues.

The rearrangement links TRBV7-9 to TRBJ1-6; 7 bases are a match to TRBD1. The CDR3 length is 18 residues. Germline V gene data show CDR1 as SEHNR and CDR2 as FQNEAQ (reference sequence). J lost 8 bases, V lost 4 bases, and 17 bases had no gene match. The CDR3 coding sequence is TGTGCCAGCAGCTCTAGGGTCGGACAGGATCTGGGGTATTCACCCCTCCACTTT. Protein: CASSSRVGQDLGYSPLHF.

This sequence joins TRBV4-3 and TRBJ2-7; D might be TRBD1 (5 bases). V dropped 1 base and J dropped 0 bases, with 10 bases sitting between them. The germline gives CDR1 LGHNA, CDR2 YSLEER. The CDR3 is made up of 15 amino acids. As DNA, the CDR3 is TGCGCCAGCAGCCAAGTTGGGCAGGGCTCCTACGAGCAGTACTTC. It encodes CASSQVGQGSYEQYF.